The sequence of this T cell receptor (beta chain) was determined in a study of blood T cells in healthy people across ages. Study-wide results and caveats: Age brought a roughly linear fall in TCR beta diversity measured per million T cells. Because donor CMV status was unknown, expanded clonotype changes were possibly confounded.

Remarks on this clonotype: No antigen is known for it.

V lost 4 bases to trimming and J lost 1 base, with 12 bases between them. This CDR3 spans 15 amino acids. Germline V CDR1 and CDR2: LGHNA, YSLEER. Next came a second PCR, run for about 7 to 12 cycles, which used a sample-barcoded 5' primer along with a J-beta primer mix. The template-switch adaptor was a 5' adaptor with 12 random nucleotides. It tagged each cDNA molecule. Each sample yielded at least 3 million CDR3-containing paired-end reads. TCRdb passed the 5' RACE reads through MiXCR, listing each CDR3 protein once. In the table there are roughly 800,000 distinct CDR3 sequences, 53% of which are singletons.

This chain uses TRBV4-3 with TRBJ2-3, with D tentatively TRBD1 or TRBD2 (6 bases each). The sequence derives from a man older than 75 in good health. Source material: blood. This chain's CDR3 is CASSLGGHGTDTQYF. In DNA, the CDR3 is TGCGCCAGCAGCCTAGGGGGGCACGGCACAGATACGCAGTATTTT.